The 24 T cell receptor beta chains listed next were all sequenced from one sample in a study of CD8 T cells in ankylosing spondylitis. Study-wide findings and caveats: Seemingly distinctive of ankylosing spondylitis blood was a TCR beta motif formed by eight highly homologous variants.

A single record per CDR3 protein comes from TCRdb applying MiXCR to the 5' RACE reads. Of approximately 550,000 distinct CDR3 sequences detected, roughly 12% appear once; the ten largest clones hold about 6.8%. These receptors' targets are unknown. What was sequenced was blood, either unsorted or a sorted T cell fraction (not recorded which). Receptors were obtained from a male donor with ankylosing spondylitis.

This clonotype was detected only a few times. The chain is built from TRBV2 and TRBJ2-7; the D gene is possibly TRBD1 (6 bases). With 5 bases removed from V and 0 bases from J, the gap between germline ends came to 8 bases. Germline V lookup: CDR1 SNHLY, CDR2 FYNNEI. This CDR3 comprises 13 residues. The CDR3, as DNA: TGTGCCAGCAGTCGGGACACCTCCTACGAGCAGTACTTC. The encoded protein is CASSRDTSYEQYF.

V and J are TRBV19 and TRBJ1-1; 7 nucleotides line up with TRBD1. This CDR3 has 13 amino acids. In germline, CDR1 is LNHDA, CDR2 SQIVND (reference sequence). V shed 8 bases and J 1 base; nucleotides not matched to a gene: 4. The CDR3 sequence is CASSDRANTEAFF. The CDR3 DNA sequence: TGTGCCAGTTCCGACAGGGCGAACACTGAAGCTTTCTTT.

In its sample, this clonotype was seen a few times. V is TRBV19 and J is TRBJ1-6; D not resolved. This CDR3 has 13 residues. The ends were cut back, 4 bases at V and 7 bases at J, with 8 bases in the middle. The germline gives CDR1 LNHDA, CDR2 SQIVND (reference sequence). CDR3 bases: TGTGCCAGTAGTAGCGGTATAAATTCACCCCTCCACTTT. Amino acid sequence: CASSSGINSPLHF.

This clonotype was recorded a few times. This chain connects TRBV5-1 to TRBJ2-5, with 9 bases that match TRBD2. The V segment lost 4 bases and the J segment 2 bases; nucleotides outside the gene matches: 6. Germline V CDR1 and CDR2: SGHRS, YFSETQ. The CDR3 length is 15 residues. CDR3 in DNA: TGCGCCAGCAGCCTCATTGCGGGAGGGCAAGAGACCCAGTACTTC. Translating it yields CASSLIAGGQETQYF.

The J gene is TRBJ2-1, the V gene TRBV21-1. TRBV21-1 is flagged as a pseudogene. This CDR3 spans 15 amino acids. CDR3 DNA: TGTGCCAGCAGCAACCGCTTCTTGTGGAGAAATGAGCAGTTCTTC. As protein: CASSNRFLWRNEQFF.

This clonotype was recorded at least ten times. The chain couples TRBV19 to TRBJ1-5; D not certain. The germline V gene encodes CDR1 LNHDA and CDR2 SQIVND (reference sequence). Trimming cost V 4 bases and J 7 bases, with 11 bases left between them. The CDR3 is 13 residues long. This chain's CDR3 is CASSSERAQPQHF. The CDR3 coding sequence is TGTGCCAGTAGTAGCGAAAGGGCCCAGCCCCAGCATTTT.

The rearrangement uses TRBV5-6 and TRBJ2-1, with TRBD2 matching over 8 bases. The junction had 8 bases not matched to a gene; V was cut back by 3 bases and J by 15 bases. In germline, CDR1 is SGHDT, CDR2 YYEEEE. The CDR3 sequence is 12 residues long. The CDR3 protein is CASSSRTSRAFF. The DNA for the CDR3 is TGTGCCAGCAGCTCTCGGACTAGCCGGGCGTTCTTC.

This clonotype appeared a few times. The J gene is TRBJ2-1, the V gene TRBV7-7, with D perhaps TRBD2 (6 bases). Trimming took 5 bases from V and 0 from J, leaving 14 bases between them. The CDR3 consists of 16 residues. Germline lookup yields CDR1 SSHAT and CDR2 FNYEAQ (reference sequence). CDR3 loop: CASSRGLFGSYNEQFF. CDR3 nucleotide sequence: TGTGCCAGCAGCCGGGGACTCTTCGGCTCCTACAATGAGCAGTTCTTC.

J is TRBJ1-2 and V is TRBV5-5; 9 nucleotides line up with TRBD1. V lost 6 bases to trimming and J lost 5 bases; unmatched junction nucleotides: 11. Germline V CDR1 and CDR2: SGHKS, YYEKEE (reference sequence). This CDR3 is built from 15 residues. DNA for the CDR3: TGTGCCAGCACTTGGACCGGGACAGGGAGTTATGGCTACACCTTC. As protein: CASTWTGTGSYGYTF.

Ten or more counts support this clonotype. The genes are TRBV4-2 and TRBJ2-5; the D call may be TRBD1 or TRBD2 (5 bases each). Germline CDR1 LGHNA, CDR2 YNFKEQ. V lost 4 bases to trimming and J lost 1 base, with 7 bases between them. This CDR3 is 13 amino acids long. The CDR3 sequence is CASSPGGQETQYF. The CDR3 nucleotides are TGTGCCAGCAGCCCTGGGGGCCAAGAGACCCAGTACTTC.

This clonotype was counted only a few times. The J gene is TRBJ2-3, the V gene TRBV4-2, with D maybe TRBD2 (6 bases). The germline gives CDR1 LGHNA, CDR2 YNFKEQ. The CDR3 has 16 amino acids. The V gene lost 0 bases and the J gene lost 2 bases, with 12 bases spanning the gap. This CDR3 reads CASSQERAGFTDTQYF. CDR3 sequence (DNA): TGTGCCAGCAGCCAAGAGAGGGCGGGATTCACAGATACGCAGTATTTT.

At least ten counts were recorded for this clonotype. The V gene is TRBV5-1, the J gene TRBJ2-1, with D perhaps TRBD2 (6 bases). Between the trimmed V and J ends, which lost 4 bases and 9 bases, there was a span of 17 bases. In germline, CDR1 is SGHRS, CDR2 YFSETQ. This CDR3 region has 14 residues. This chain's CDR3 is CASSTRLDGSEQFF. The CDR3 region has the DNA TGCGCCAGCAGCACGCGACTAGACGGTAGTGAGCAGTTCTTC.

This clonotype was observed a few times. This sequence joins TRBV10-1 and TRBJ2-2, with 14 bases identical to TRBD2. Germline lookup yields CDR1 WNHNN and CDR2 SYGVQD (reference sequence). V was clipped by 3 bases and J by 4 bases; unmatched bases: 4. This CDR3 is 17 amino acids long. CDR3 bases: TGCGCCAGCAGTGATCTGGGACTAGCGGGAGTCACCGGGGAGCTGTTTTTT. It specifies CASSDLGLAGVTGELFF.

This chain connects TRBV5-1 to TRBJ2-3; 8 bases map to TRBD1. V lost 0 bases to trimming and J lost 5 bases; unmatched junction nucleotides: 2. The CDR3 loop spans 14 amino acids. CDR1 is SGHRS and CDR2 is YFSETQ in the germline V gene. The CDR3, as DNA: TGCGCCAGCAGCTTGGCACAGGGGGTAGATACGCAGTATTTT. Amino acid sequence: CASSLAQGVDTQYF.

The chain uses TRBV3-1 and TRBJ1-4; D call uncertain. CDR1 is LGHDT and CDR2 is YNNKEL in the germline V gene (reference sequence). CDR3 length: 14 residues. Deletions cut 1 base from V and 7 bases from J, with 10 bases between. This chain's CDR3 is CASSQGRASEKLFF. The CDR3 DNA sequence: TGTGCCAGCAGCCAAGGTCGGGCCAGTGAAAAACTGTTTTTT.

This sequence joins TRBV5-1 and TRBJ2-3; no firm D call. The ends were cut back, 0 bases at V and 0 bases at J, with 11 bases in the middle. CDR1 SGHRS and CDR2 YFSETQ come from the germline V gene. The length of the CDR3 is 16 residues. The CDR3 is CASSLGSFTSTDTQYF. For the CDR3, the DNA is TGCGCCAGCAGCTTGGGCTCTTTCACTAGCACAGATACGCAGTATTTT.

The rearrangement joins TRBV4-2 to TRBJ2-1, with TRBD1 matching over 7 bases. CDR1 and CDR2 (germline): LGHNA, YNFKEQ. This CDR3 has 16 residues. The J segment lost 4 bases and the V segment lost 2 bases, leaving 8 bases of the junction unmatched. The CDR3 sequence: CASSQRGQSVYNEQFF. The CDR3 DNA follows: TGTGCCAGCAGCCAAAGGGGACAGTCAGTATACAATGAGCAGTTCTTC.

The CDR3 coding sequence is TGTGCCAGCAGCTCCAGGACGGCTGAGCAGTTCTTC. Its translation is CASSSRTAEQFF. The chain joins TRBV11-2 to TRBJ2-1; no definite D call. The CDR3 consists of 12 residues. V lost 4 bases, J lost 9 bases, and 10 bases lay in between. Germline CDR1 is SGHAT and CDR2 is FQNNGV.

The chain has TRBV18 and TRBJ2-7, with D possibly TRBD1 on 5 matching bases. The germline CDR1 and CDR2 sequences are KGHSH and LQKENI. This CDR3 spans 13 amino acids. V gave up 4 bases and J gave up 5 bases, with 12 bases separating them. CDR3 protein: CASSLMTVDEQYF. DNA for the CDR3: TGTGCCAGCTCACTAATGACAGTTGACGAGCAGTACTTC.

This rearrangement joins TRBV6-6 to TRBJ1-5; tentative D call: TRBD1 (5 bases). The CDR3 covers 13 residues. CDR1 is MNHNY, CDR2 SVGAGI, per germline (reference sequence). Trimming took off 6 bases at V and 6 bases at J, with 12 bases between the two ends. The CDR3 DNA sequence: TGTGCCAGCAGGCAGGGAGAGGGTCAGCCCCAGCATTTT. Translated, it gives CASRQGEGQPQHF.

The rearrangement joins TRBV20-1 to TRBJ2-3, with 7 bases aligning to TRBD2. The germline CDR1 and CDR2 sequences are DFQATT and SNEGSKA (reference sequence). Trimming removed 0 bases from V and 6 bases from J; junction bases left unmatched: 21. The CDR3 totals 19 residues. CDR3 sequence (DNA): TGCAGTGCTAGAGATAGGAGCGACTCAAAGAGCGGGATAAGCGATACGCAGTATTTT. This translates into CSARDRSDSKSGISDTQYF.

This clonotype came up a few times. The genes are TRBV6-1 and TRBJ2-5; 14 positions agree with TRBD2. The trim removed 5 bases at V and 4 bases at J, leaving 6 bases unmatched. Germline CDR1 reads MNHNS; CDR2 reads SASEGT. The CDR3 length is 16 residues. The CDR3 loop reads CASSTGTSGSGETQYF. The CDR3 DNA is TGTGCCAGCAGTACCGGGACTAGCGGGAGCGGAGAGACCCAGTACTTC.

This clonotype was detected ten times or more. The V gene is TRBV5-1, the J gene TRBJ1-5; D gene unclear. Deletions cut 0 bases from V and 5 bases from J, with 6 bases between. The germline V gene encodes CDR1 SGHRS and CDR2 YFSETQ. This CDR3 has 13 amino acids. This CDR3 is CASSLDPDQPQHF. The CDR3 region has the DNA TGCGCCAGCAGCTTGGACCCCGATCAGCCCCAGCATTTT.

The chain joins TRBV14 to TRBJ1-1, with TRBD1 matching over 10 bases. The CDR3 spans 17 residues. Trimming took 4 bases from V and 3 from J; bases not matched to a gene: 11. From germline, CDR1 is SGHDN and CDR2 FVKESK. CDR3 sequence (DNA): TGTGCCAGCAGCCCACGGACAGGGGGTGTTTGGGACACTGAAGCTTTCTTT. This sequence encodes CASSPRTGGVWDTEAFF.